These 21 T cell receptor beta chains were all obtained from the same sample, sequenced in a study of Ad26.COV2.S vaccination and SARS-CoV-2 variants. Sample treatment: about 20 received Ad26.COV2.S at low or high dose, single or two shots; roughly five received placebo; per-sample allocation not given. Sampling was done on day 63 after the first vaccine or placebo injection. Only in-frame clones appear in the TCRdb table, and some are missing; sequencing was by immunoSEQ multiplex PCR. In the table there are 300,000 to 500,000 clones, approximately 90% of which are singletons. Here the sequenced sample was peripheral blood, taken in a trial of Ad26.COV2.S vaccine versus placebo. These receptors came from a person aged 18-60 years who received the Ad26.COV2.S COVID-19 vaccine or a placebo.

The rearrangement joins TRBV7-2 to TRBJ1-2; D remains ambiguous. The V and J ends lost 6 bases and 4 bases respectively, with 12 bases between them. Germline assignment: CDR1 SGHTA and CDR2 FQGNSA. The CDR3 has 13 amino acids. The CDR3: CASSYATTYGYTF. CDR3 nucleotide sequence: TGTGCCAGCAGTTACGCGACAACCTATGGCTACACCTTC.

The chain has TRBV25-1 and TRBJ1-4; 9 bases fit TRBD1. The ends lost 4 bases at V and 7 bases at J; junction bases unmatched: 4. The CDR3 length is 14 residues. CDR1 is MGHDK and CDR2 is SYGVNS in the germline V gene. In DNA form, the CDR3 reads TGTGCCAGCAGTGCCGGGACAGGGACTGAAAAACTGTTTTTT. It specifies CASSAGTGTEKLFF. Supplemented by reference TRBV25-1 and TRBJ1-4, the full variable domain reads EADIYQTPRYLVIGTGKKITLECSQTMGHDKMYWYQQDPGMELHLIHYSYGVNSTEKGDLSSESTVSRIRTEHFPLTLESARPSHTSQYLCASSAGTGTEKLFFGSGTQLSVL.

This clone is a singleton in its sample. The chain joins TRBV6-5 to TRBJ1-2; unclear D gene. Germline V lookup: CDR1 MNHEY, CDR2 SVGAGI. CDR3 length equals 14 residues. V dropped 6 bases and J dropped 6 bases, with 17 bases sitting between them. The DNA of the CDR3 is TGTGCCAGCAGCCTGGGGAGTAGTGTGAATGGCTACACCTTC. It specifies CASSLGSSVNGYTF.

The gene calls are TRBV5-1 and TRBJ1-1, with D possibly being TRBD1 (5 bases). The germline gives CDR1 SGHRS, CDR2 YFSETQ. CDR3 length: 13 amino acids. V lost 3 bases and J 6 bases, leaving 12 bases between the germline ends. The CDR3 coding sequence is TGCGCCAGCAGCTCCCGCTTAGGGGCTGAAGCTTTCTTT. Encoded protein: CASSSRLGAEAFF.

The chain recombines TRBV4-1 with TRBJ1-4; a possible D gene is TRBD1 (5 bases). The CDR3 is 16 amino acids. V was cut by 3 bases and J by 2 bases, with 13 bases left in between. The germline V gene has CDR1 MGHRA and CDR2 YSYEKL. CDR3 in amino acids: CASSHPTAWTNEKLFF. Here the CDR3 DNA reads TGCGCCAGCAGCCATCCGACAGCCTGGACTAATGAAAAACTGTTTTTT.

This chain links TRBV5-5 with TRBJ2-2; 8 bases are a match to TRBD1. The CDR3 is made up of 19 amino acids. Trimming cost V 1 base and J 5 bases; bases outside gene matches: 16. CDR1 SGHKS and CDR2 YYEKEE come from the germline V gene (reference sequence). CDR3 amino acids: CASSLNPGGLVVQTGELFF. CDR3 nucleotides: TGTGCCAGCAGCTTGAACCCAGGGGGCCTTGTAGTACAGACCGGGGAGCTGTTTTTT.

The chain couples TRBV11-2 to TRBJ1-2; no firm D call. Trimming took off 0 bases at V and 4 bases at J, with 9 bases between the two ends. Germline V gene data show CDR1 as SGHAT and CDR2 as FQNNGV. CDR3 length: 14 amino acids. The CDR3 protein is CASSLELVSYGYTF. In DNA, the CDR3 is TGTGCCAGCAGCTTAGAACTGGTCAGCTATGGCTACACCTTC.

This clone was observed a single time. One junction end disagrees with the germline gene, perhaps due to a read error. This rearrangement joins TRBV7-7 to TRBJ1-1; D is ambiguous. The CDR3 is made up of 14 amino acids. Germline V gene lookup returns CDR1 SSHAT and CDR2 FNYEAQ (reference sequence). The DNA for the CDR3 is TGTGCTAGCAGACCCTCTGAGATGAACACTGAAGCTTTCTTT. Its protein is CASRPSEMNTEAFF.

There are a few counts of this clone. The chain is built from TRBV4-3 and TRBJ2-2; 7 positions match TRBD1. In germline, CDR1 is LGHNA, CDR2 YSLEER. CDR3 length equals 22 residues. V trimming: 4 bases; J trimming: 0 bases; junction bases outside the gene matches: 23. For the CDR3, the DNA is TGCGCCAGCAGCCGAGATCCCGTGGGGCGCGGAACAGGGGCCCCGAACACCGGGGAGCTGTTTTTT. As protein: CASSRDPVGRGTGAPNTGELFF.

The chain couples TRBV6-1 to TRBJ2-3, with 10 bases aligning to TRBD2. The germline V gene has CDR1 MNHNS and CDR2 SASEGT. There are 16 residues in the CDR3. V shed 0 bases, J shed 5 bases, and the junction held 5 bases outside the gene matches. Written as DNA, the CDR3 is TGTGCCAGCAGTGAAGCGGCTAGCGGGGGTCAAGATACGCAGTATTTT. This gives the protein CASSEAASGGQDTQYF.

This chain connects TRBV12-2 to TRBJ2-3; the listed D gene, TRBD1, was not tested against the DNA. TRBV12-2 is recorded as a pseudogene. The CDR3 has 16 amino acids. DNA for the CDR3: TGTGCAAGTCGCCCCTCAGGACAGTCTAGCACAGATACGCAGTATTTT. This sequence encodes CASRPSGQSSTDTQYF.

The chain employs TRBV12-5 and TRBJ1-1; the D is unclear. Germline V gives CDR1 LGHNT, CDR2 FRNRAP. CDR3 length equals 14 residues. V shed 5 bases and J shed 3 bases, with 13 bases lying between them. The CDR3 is CASGLPESHTEAFF. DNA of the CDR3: TGTGCTAGTGGTCTCCCTGAGTCACACACTGAAGCTTTCTTT.

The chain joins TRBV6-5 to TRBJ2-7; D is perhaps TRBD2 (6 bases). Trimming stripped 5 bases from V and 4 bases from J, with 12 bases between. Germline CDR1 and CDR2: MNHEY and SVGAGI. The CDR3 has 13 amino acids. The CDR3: CASSRLGAYEQYF. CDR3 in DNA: TGTGCCAGCAGTCGACTAGGGGCTTACGAGCAGTACTTC.

The CDR3 sequence: CASSLVRNQPQHF. CDR3 DNA: TGTGCCAGCAGCTTGGTAAGGAATCAGCCCCAGCATTTT. The chain couples TRBV5-8 to TRBJ1-5; D call uncertain. Per germline, CDR1 SGHTS and CDR2 YDEGEE. The CDR3 extends over 13 amino acids. The V and J ends lost 0 bases and 4 bases respectively, with 5 bases between them.

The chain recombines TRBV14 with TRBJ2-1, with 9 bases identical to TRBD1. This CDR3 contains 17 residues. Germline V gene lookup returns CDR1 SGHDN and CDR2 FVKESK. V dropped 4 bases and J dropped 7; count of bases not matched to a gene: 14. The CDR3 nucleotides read TGTGCCAGCAGCCCAACCCTCGGACAGGGGCCCAGGAATGAGCAGTTCTTC. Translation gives CASSPTLGQGPRNEQFF.

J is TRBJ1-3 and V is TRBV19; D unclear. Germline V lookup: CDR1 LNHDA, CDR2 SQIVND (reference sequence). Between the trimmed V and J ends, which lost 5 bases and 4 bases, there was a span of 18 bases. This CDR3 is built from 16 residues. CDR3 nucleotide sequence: TGTGCCAGTAGTCTCCAGAATCGGGCTGGAGGAAACACCATATATTTT. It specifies CASSLQNRAGGNTIYF.

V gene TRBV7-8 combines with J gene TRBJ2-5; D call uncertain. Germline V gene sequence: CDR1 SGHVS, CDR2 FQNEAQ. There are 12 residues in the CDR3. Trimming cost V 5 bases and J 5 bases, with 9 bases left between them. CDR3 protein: CASSPLLETQYF. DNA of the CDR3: TGTGCCAGCAGCCCACTCCTCGAGACCCAGTACTTC.

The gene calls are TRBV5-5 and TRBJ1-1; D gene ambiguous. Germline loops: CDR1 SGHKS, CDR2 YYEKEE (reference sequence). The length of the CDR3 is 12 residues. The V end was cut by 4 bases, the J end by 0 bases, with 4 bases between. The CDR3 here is CASSLMNTEAFF. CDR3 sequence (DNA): TGTGCCAGCAGCCTCATGAACACTGAAGCTTTCTTT.

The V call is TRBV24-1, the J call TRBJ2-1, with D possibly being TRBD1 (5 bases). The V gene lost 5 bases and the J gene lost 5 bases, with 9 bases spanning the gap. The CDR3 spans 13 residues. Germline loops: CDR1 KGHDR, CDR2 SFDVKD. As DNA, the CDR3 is TGTGCCACCAGTGGGACAAGCAACAATGAGCAGTTCTTC. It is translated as CATSGTSNNEQFF.

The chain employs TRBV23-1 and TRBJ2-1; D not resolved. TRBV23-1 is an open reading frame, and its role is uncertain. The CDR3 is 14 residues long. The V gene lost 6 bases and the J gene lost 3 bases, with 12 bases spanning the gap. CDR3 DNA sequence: TGCGCCAGCAGGGGCTCCGGTGGCTACAATGAGCAGTTCTTC. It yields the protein CASRGSGGYNEQFF.

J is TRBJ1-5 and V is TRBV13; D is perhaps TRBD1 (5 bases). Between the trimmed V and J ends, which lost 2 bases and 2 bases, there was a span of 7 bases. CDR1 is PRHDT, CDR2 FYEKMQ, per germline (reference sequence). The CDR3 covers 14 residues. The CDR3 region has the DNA TGTGCCAGCAGCTTAAGAGGGGGCAATCAGCCCCAGCATTTT. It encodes CASSLRGGNQPQHF.